This T cell receptor beta chain came from a study of cytomegalovirus exposure and HLA in healthy donors. General study findings and limits: Among TCR sequences, most were rare, though some public TCRs appeared in many donors. The study listed around 150 cytomegalovirus-associated TCR beta chains. According to a subsequent analysis, TCR clusters identified in the first cohort showed a tendency to co-occur across the roughly 110 validation repertoires.

To note about this clone: As yet, its antigen is unknown.

Donors were drawn from the approximately 120-subject validation cohort, separate from the approximately 680-subject first cohort. The germline V gene has CDR1 SGHTA and CDR2 FQGNSA. This CDR3 region has 14 residues. V was cut by 1 base and J by 4 bases, with 10 bases left in between. Assay used: immunoSEQ multiplex PCR; TCRdb lists only in-frame clones, some missing. The sample carries some 45,000 clones, 90% to 95% recorded once. The sequenced sample was PBMCs. The receptor comes from a man younger than 35 in good health and CMV-seronegative. This chain connects TRBV7-2 to TRBJ1-2; D remains unclear. This CDR3 is CASSLERLSYGYTF. The CDR3, as DNA: TGTGCCAGCAGCTTAGAGAGACTCAGCTATGGCTACACCTTC. Filled out from reference TRBV7-2 and TRBJ1-2, the complete variable domain reads GAGVSQSPSNKVTEKGKDVELRCDPISGHTALYWYRQSLGQGLEFLIYFQGNSAPDKSGLPSDRFSAERTGGSVSTLTIQRTQQEDSAVYLCASSLERLSYGYTFGSGTRLTVV.